This T cell receptor beta chain is from a study of blood T cell repertoires in COVID-19. Original analysis: Counts of nucleated cells, estimated from reference gene primer amplification, were obtained. Sequenced by immunoSEQ multiplex PCR; TCRdb stores in-frame clones only, minus some. V and J calls and clone size come straight from that table; D and trimming were deduced from the DNA. The sample consists of around 300,000 clones, about 90% of them appearing once. The germline CDR1 and CDR2 sequences are LNHDA and SQIVND (reference sequence). This CDR3 region has 14 residues. With 6 bases clipped from V and 5 bases from J, the junction kept 3 bases outside the gene matches.

This sequence joins TRBV19 and TRBJ2-2; 10 nucleotides line up with TRBD1. The specimen sequenced was PBMCs or T cells enriched from blood (not recorded which). This clonotype was obtained from an older woman who had recovered from COVID-19. The CDR3 sequence: CASRTGGRTGELFF. CDR3 sequence (DNA): TGTGCCAGTAGGACAGGGGGCCGGACCGGGGAGCTGTTTTTT. The variable domain in full, with the rest retrieved from reference TRBV19 and TRBJ2-2, is DGGITQSPKYLFRKEGQNVTLSCEQNLNHDAMYWYRQDPGQGLRLIYYSQIVNDFQKGDIAEGYSVSREKKESFPLTVTSAQKNPTAFYLCASRTGGRTGELFFGEGSRLTVL.